This T cell receptor beta chain was identified during a study of blood T cell repertoires in COVID-19. About the study: Acute-phase and convalescent COVID-19 samples originated in the United States, Italy and Spain. Nucleic acid was either cDNA or gDNA, and it came from T cells, B-cell-depleted T cells, or PBMCs.

The V gene end was trimmed by 2 bases and the J gene end by 4 bases; junction bases not matched to a gene: 5. The CDR3 runs 16 residues. In germline, CDR1 is LGHNA, CDR2 YSLEER. Original data processing: Reference gene primer amplification in the assay estimated nucleated cell counts. Clones were read by immunoSEQ multiplex PCR, and TCRdb kept only the in-frame ones, dropping some. Clonal size and the V and J genes are those of that table, whereas D and trimming came from the DNA. The sample shows 200,000 to 250,000 clones, roughly 85% of them seen only once. The gene calls are TRBV4-3 and TRBJ2-1; the match to TRBD2 covers 10 bases. Input material: peripheral blood. The source is an elderly woman with acute or convalescent COVID-19. The CDR3 sequence: CASSQFSGGFYNEQFF. DNA for the CDR3: TGCGCCAGCAGCCAATTTAGCGGGGGGTTTTACAATGAGCAGTTCTTC.